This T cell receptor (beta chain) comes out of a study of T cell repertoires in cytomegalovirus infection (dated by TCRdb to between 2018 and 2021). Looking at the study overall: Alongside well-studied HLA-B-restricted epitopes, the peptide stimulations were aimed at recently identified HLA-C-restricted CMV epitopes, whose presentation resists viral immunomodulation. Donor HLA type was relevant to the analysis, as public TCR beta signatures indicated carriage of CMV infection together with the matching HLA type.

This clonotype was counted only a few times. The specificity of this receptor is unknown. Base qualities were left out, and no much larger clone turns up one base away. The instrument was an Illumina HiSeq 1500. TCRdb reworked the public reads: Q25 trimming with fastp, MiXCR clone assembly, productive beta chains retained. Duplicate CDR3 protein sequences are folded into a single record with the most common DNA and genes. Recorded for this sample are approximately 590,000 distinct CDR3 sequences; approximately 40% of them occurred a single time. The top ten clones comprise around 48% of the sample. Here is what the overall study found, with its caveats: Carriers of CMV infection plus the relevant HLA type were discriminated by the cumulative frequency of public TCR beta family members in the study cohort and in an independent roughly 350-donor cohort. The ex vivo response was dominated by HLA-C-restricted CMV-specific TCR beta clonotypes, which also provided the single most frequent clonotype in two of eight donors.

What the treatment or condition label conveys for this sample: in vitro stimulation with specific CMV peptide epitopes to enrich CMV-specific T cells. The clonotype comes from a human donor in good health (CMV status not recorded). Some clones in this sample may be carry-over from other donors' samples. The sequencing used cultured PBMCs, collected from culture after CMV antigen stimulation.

The CDR3 reads CASSPGQPRGETQYF. The DNA sequence follows: TGTGCCAGCAGCCCGGGACAGCCCCGAGGAGAGACCCAGTACTTC. The chain uses TRBV7-8 and TRBJ2-5; TRBD1 aligns with 7 central bases. The V end gives up 5 bases and the J end 4 bases, leaving 10 bases in the junction not matched to a gene. The germline V gene specifies SGHVS as CDR1 and FQNEAQ as CDR2. The CDR3 sequence holds 15 residues, the cysteine and phenylalanine included. Solely the CDR3 DNA is kept, with 45 bases framed from the first base. With all but the CDR3 taken from the reference TRBV7-8 and TRBJ2-5 genes, the full variable domain is: GAGVSQSPRYKVAKRGQDVALRCDPISGHVSLFWYQQALGQGPEFLTYFQNEAQLDKSGLPSDRFFAERPEGSVSTLKIQRTQQEDSAVYLCASSPGQPRGETQYFGPGTRLLVL.